This T cell receptor beta chain was profiled in a study of T cell changes during pregnancy in multiple sclerosis. V lost 6 bases, J lost 0 bases, and 12 bases lay in between. This CDR3 region has 15 residues. The germline V gene encodes CDR1 MNHEY and CDR2 SVGAGI. With respect to this clone: Other DNA variants within this sample encode the same CDR3.

The data were produced by immunoSEQ multiplex PCR, yet TCRdb's version contains in-frame clones alone and is incomplete. The table lists some 70,000 clones, approximately 92% of them singletons. The sequences come from CD8+ T cells from peripheral blood mononuclear cells, collected in the third trimester of pregnancy. The rearrangement uses TRBV6-5 and TRBJ2-1, with D maybe TRBD1 (5 bases). The clonotype was recovered from a female donor in good health, enrolled as a control in a pregnancy study. DNA for the CDR3: TGTGCCAGCAGCTACACAGGCAGCTCCTACAATGAGCAGTTCTTC. Translating it yields CASSYTGSSYNEQFF.